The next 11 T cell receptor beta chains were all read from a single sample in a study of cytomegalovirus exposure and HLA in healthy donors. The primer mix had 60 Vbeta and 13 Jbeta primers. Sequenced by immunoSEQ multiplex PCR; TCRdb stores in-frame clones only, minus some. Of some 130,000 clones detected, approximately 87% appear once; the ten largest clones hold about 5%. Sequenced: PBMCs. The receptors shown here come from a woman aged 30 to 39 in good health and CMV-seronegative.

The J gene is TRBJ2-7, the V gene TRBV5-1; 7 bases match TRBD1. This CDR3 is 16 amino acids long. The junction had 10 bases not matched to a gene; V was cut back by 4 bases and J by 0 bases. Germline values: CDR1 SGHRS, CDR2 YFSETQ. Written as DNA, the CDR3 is TGCGCCAGCAGCGTCAACCCCGGGACAGACTCCTACGAGCAGTACTTC. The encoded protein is CASSVNPGTDSYEQYF.

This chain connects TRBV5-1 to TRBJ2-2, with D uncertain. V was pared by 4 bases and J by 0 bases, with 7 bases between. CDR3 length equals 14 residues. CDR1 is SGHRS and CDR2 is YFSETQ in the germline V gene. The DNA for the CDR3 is TGCGCCAGCAGCGCACACCCGAACACCGGGGAGCTGTTTTTT. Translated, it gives CASSAHPNTGELFF.

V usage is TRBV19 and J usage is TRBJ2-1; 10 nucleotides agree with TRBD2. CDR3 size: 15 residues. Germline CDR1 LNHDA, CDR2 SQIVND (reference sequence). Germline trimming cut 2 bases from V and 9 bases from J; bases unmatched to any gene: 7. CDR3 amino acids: CASSIQSGRASEQFF. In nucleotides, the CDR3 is TGTGCCAGTAGTATACAGAGCGGGAGGGCCAGTGAGCAGTTCTTC.

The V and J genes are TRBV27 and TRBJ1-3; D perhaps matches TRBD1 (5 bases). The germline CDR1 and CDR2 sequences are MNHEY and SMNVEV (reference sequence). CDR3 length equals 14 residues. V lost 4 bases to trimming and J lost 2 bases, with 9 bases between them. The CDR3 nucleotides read TGTGCCAGCAGTTGGTCCAGGGCTGGAAACACCATATATTTT. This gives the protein CASSWSRAGNTIYF.

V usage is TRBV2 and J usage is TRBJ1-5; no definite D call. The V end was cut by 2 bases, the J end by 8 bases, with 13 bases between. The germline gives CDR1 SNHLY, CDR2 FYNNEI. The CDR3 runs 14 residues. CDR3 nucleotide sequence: TGTGCCAGCAGTGAATTCGAGGAGAGCAAGCCCCAGCATTTT. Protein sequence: CASSEFEESKPQHF.

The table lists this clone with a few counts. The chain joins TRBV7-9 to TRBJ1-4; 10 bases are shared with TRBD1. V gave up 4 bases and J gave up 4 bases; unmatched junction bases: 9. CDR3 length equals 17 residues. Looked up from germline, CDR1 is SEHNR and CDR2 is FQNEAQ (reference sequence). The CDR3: CASSSSRDRGGNEKLFF. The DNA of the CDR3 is TGTGCCAGCAGCTCGTCCCGGGACAGGGGAGGTAATGAAAAACTGTTTTTT.

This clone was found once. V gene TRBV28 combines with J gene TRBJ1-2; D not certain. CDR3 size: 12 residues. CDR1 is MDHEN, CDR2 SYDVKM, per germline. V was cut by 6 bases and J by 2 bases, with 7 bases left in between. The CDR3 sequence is CASRTYNYGYTF. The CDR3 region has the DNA TGTGCCAGCAGAACTTACAACTATGGCTACACCTTC.

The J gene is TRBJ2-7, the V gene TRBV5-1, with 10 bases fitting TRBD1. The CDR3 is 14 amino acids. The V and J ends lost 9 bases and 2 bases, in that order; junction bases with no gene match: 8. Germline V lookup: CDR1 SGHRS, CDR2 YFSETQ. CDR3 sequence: CATQLGQGAYEQYF. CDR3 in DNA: TGCGCCACCCAGCTTGGACAGGGGGCCTACGAGCAGTACTTC.

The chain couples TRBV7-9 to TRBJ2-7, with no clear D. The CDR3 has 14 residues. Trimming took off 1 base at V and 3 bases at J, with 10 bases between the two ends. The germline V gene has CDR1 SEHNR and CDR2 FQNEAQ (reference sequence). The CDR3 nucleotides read TGTGCCAGCAGCTTAGATGTGTCAGGCTACGAGCAGTACTTC. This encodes CASSLDVSGYEQYF.

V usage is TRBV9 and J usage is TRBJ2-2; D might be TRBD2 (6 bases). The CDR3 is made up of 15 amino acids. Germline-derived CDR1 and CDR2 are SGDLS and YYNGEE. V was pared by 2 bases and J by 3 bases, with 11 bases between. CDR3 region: CASSVREDHTGELFF. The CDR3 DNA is TGTGCCAGCAGCGTTAGGGAGGACCACACCGGGGAGCTGTTTTTT.

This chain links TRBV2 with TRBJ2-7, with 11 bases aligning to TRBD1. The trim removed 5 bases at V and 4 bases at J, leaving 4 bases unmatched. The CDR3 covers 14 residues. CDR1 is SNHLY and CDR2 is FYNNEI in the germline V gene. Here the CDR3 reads CASSPGTGGYEQYF. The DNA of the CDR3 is TGTGCCAGCAGTCCCGGGACAGGGGGATACGAGCAGTACTTC. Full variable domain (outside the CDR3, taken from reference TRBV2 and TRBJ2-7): EPEVTQTPSHQVTQMGQEVILRCVPISNHLYFYWYRQILGQKVEFLVSFYNNEISEKSEIFDDQFSVERPDGSNFTLKIRSTKLEDSAMYFCASSPGTGGYEQYFGPGTRLTVT.